One sample yielded the 9 T cell receptor beta chains listed below, sequenced in a study of Ad26.COV2.S vaccination and SARS-CoV-2 variants. Treatment in this sample: 15 to 20 received Ad26.COV2.S at low or high dose, single or two shots; about 5 received placebo; per-sample allocation not given. Samples came from day 63 after the first vaccine or placebo injection. Clones were read by immunoSEQ multiplex PCR, and TCRdb kept only the in-frame ones, dropping some. The data hold 350,000 to 500,000 clones, with roughly 90% observed a single time. Sequencing used peripheral blood, obtained in a trial of Ad26.COV2.S vaccine versus placebo. Receptor source: a person between 18 and 65 years old who received the Ad26.COV2.S COVID-19 vaccine or a placebo.

The chain links TRBV5-5 to TRBJ1-2; 7 bases are a match to TRBD1. Germline V gives CDR1 SGHKS, CDR2 YYEKEE (reference sequence). The CDR3 runs to 15 residues. V lost 0 bases to trimming and J lost 5 bases; unmatched junction nucleotides: 7. CDR3 nucleotide sequence: TGTGCCAGCAGCTTGGCCGCAGACAGGGTGTATGGCTACACCTTC. Translation gives CASSLAADRVYGYTF.

The chain couples TRBV28 to TRBJ2-2; 8 nucleotides match TRBD2. The germline gives CDR1 MDHEN, CDR2 SYDVKM. Trimming removed 3 bases from V and 5 bases from J; junction bases left unmatched: 8. The CDR3 sequence is 16 residues long. The CDR3 DNA reads TGTGCCAGCAGTTTCACCGGGACTAGTGGGACCGGGGAGCTGTTTTTT. Translated, it gives CASSFTGTSGTGELFF.

This clone was counted once. The gene calls are TRBV5-1 and TRBJ2-2; TRBD1 matches at 7 bases. The CDR3 spans 16 residues. The V segment lost 4 bases and the J segment 1 base; nucleotides outside the gene matches: 7. The germline V gene encodes CDR1 SGHRS and CDR2 YFSETQ. In nucleotides, the CDR3 is TGCGCCAGCAGCCGTACGACAGGGAAGAACACCGGGGAGCTGTTTTTT. Its protein is CASSRTTGKNTGELFF.

V and J are TRBV18 and TRBJ2-5; D call uncertain. The CDR3 spans 17 residues. CDR1 KGHSH and CDR2 LQKENI come from the germline V gene. Trimming shortened V by 5 bases and J by 5 bases, and 24 bases separated the two germline ends. CDR3 nucleotides: TGTGCCAGCTCAACCACGGCTGGGGTGCTGCTCGTGGAGACCCAGTACTTC. Its translation is CASSTTAGVLLVETQYF.

The rearrangement joins TRBV23-1 to TRBJ2-6; 9 nucleotides agree with TRBD1. TRBV23-1 is filed as an ORF, its function uncertain. This CDR3 contains 19 residues. The J segment lost 0 bases and the V segment lost 2 bases, leaving 8 bases of the junction unmatched. CDR3 in DNA: TGCGCCAGCAGTCAACAACCGGGACAGGGATACTCTGGGGCCAACGTCCTGACTTTC. Translation gives CASSQQPGQGYSGANVLTF.

This chain connects TRBV11-2 to TRBJ2-5, with a tentative D call TRBD2 (6 bases). Germline assignment: CDR1 SGHAT and CDR2 FQNNGV. The CDR3 consists of 15 residues. V lost 1 base to trimming and J lost 7 bases, with 16 bases between them. This CDR3 is CASSLAYSGGMTQYF. In nucleotides, the CDR3 is TGTGCCAGCAGCTTAGCCTACAGTGGAGGGATGACCCAGTACTTC. The full variable domain, with the rest looked up from reference TRBV11-2 and TRBJ2-5, is EAGVAQSPRYKIIEKRQSVAFWCNPISGHATLYWYQQILGQGPKLLIQFQNNGVVDDSQLPKDRFSAERLKGVDSTLKIQPAKLEDSAVYLCASSLAYSGGMTQYFGPGTRLLVL.

The chain has TRBV7-9 and TRBJ2-7, with 10 positions matching TRBD1. Per germline, CDR1 SEHNR and CDR2 FQNEAQ (reference sequence). CDR3 size: 14 residues. Unmatched junction bases numbered 6, after V lost 5 bases and J lost 5 bases. Here the CDR3 reads CASSPGQGSDEQYF. CDR3 coding DNA: TGTGCCAGCAGCCCGGGACAGGGGTCGGACGAGCAGTACTTC.

The V call is TRBV7-9, the J call TRBJ1-5; D remains ambiguous. The germline V gene has CDR1 SEHNR and CDR2 FQNEAQ (reference sequence). CDR3 size: 14 residues. V lost 5 bases, J lost 4 bases, and 12 bases lay in between. For the CDR3, the DNA is TGTGCCAGCAGCCCCCCCCAGCCAAATCAGCCCCAGCATTTT. This translates into CASSPPQPNQPQHF.

The chain uses TRBV15 and TRBJ1-6; D perhaps matches TRBD1 (5 bases). V shed 4 bases and J shed 4 bases, with 11 bases lying between them. This CDR3 comprises 15 residues. CDR1 and CDR2 from the germline V gene are LNHNV and YYDKDF (reference sequence). CDR3 region: CATSKQDLYNSPLHF. DNA for the CDR3: TGTGCCACCAGCAAACAGGACTTATATAATTCACCCCTCCACTTT. The full variable domain, completed using reference TRBV15 and TRBJ1-6, is DAMVIQNPRYQVTQFGKPVTLSCSQTLNHNVMYWYQQKSSQAPKLLFHYYDKDFNNEADTPDNFQSRRPNTSFCFLDIRSPGLGDTAMYLCATSKQDLYNSPLHFGNGTRLTVT.